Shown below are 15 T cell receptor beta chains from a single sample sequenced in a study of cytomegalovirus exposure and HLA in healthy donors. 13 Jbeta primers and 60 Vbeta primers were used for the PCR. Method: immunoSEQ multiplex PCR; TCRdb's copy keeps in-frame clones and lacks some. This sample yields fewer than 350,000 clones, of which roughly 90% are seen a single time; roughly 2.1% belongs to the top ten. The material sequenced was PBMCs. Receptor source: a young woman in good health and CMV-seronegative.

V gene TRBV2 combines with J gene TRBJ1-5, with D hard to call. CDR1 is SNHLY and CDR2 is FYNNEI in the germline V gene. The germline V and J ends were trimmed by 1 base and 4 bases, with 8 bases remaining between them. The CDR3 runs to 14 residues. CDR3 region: CASSEEGGNQPQHF. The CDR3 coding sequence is TGTGCCAGCAGTGAAGAGGGCGGGAATCAGCCCCAGCATTTT.

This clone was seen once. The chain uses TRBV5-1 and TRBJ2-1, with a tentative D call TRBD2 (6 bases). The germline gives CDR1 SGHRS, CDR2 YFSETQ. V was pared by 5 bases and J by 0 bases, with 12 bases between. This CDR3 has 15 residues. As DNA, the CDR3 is TGCGCCAGCAGATTTGGGGGGAGCTCCTACAATGAGCAGTTCTTC. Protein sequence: CASRFGGSSYNEQFF.

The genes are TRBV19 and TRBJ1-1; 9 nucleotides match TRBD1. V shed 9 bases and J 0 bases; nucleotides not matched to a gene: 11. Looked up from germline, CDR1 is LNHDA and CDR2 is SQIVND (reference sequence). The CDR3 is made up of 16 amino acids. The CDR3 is CASRKGRDRVNTEAFF. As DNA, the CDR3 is TGTGCCAGCCGAAAGGGCCGGGACAGGGTGAACACTGAAGCTTTCTTT.

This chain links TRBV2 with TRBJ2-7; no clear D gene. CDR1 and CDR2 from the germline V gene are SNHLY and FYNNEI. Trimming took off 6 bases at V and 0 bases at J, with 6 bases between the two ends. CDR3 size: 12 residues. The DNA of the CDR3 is TGTGCCAGCAGGGCTGCCTCCTACGAGCAGTACTTC. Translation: CASRAASYEQYF.

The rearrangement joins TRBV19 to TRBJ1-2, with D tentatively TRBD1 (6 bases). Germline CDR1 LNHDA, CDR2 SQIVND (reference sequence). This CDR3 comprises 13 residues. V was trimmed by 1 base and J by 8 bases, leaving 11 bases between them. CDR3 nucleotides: TGTGCCAGTAGTATAGGACAGGTGGGCGGCTACACCTTC. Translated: CASSIGQVGGYTF.

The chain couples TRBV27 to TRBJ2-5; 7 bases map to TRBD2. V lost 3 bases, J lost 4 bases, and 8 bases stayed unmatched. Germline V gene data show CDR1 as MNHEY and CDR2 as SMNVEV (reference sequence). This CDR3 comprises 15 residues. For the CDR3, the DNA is TGTGCCAGCAGTTTCTATCCAGCGGGGAGAGAGACCCAGTACTTC. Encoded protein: CASSFYPAGRETQYF.

The chain's CDR3 is CSVEQNEKLFF. CDR3 nucleotide sequence: TGCAGCGTTGAACAGAATGAAAAACTGTTTTTT. The chain employs TRBV29-1 and TRBJ1-4; D call uncertain. V lost 2 bases and J 5 bases, leaving 3 bases between the germline ends. Germline assignment: CDR1 SQVTM and CDR2 ANQGSEA. The CDR3 is made up of 11 amino acids.

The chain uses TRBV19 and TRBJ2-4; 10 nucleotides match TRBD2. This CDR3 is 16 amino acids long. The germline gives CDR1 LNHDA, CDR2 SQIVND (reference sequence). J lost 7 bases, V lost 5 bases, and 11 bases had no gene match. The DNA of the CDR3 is TGTGCCAGTAGTCTAAGCGGGGGGGCCGATAGGAACATTCAGTACTTC. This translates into CASSLSGGADRNIQYF.

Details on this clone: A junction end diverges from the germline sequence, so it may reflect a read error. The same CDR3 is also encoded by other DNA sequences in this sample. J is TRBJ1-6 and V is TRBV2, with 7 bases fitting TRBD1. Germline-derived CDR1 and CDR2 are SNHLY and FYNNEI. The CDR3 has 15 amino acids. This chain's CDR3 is CASSEARRGYSPLHF. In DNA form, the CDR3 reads TGTGCCAGCAGTGAAGCGCGCAGGGGGTATTCCCCCCTCCACTTT.

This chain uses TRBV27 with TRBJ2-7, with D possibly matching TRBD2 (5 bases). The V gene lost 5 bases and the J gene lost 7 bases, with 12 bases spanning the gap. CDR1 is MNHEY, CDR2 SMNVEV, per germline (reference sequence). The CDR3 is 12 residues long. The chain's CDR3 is CASSPLPGEQYF. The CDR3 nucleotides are TGTGCCAGCAGTCCCCTCCCGGGGGAGCAGTACTTC.

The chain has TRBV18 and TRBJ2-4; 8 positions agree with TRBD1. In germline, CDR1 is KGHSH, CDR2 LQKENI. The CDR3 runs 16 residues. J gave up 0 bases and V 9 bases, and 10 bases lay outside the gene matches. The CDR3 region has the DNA TGTGCCAGTATGGACAGGGTGGGATTAGCCAAAAACATTCAGTACTTC. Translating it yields CASMDRVGLAKNIQYF.

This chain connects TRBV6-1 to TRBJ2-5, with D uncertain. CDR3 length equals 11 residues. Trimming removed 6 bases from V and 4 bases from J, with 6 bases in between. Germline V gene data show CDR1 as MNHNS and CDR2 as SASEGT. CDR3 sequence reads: CASSQAETQYF. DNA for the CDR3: TGTGCCAGCAGCCAAGCAGAGACCCAGTACTTC.

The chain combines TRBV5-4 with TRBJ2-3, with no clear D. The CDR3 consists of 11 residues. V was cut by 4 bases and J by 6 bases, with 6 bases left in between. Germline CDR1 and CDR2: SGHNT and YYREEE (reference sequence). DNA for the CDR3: TGTGCCAGCAGCCTCCTGGATACGCAGTATTTT. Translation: CASSLLDTQYF.

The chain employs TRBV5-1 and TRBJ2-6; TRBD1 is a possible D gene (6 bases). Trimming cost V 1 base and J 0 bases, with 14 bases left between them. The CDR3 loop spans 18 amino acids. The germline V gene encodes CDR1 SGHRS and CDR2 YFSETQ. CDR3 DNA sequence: TGCGCCAGCAGCTTGCGGTCAGGGGTGATCTCTGGGGCCAACGTCCTGACTTTC. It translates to CASSLRSGVISGANVLTF.

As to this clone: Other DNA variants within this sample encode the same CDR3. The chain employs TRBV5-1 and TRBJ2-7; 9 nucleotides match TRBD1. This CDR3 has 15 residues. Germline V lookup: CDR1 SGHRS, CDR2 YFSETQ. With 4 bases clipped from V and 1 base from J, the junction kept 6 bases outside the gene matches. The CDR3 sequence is CASSLTGTGSYEQYF. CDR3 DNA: TGCGCCAGCAGCCTAACCGGGACAGGGTCCTACGAGCAGTACTTC.